The 18 T cell receptor beta chains given below trace back to one sample, sequenced in a study of shared clonotypes between healthy human individuals. Using immunoSEQ multiplex PCR, the repertoire was profiled, and TCRdb retains in-frame clones only, with some absent. The sample records 2 million to 2.5 million clones, 90% to 95% being singletons. The sample consisted of naive CD4+ T cells from PBMCs. The subset was: CD45RA+ positively selected. The receptor source for this set is a man aged 18 to 35 in good health. Some clones in this sample may be carry-over from other donors' samples.

The chain joins TRBV2 to TRBJ2-3; 8 bases are shared with TRBD2. From germline, CDR1 is SNHLY and CDR2 FYNNEI. V lost 6 bases and J lost 1; bases outside the gene matches: 18. This CDR3 comprises 19 residues. DNA for the CDR3: TGTGCCAGCAGGGGATGGACTAGCAAACCTCCGATGGGCACAGATACGCAGTATTTT. As protein: CASRGWTSKPPMGTDTQYF.

This chain connects TRBV29-1 to TRBJ2-1, with TRBD2 matching 11 bases. Unmatched junction bases numbered 7, after V lost 5 bases and J lost 4 bases. The CDR3 extends over 15 amino acids. Germline V lookup: CDR1 SQVTM, CDR2 ANQGSEA. The CDR3 region has the DNA TGCAGCGTTCCTGGACTAGCGGGCCTTTACAATGAGCAGTTCTTC. Residues: CSVPGLAGLYNEQFF.

The rearrangement joins TRBV6-5 to TRBJ1-1; 7 nucleotides agree with TRBD1. V was pared by 4 bases and J by 4 bases, with 9 bases of the junction left unmatched. The V gene's germline CDR1 is MNHEY and CDR2 SVGAGI. The CDR3 covers 15 residues. CDR3 sequence: CASSLNRGGATEAFF. Here the CDR3 DNA reads TGTGCCAGCAGTTTAAACAGGGGTGGGGCCACTGAAGCTTTCTTT.

V and J are TRBV28 and TRBJ2-3, with 7 bases identical to TRBD1. Germline values: CDR1 MDHEN, CDR2 SYDVKM. The CDR3 has 15 residues. Trimming cost V 6 bases and J 3 bases; bases outside gene matches: 9. CDR3 bases: TGTGCCAGCAGACGGGACAGCCTGGGGACAGATACGCAGTATTTT. Protein product: CASRRDSLGTDTQYF.

Of note for this clone: Other DNA sequences in this sample translate to the same CDR3. The gene calls are TRBV28 and TRBJ1-1; D is uncertain. Germline lookup yields CDR1 MDHEN and CDR2 SYDVKM. This CDR3 contains 12 residues. The germline V and J ends were trimmed by 5 bases and 4 bases, with 8 bases remaining between them. CDR3 coding DNA: TGTGCCAGCAGTCTAAGTAGCACTGAAGCTTTCTTT. Amino acid sequence: CASSLSSTEAFF.

The V and J genes are TRBV7-3 and TRBJ2-5; TRBD1 might be the D (6 bases). Germline CDR1 and CDR2: SGHTA and FQGTGA. The V end lost 1 base, the J end lost 2 bases, and 11 bases lay between the germline ends. The CDR3 contains 15 residues. The CDR3 DNA follows: TGTGCCAGCAGCTTAAGAGGGACACAACAAGAGACCCAGTACTTC. This encodes CASSLRGTQQETQYF.

V and J are TRBV10-3 and TRBJ2-5; 8 bases fit TRBD2. The length of the CDR3 is 14 residues. V lost 8 bases, J lost 3 bases, and 8 bases stayed unmatched. Germline V gives CDR1 ENHRY, CDR2 SYGVKD. The CDR3 nucleotides read TGTGCCATCGGGAAGATTAGCGGGGAAGAGACCCAGTACTTC. Residues: CAIGKISGEETQYF.

The chain employs TRBV6-1 and TRBJ2-1; 11 nucleotides line up with TRBD2. J was trimmed by 9 bases and V by 5 bases; bases with no gene match: 9. Germline values: CDR1 MNHNS, CDR2 SASEGT. The CDR3 loop spans 15 amino acids. CDR3 sequence (DNA): TGTGCCAGCAGTCCCACTAGCGGGAGTGAAGGTGAGCAGTTCTTC. It specifies CASSPTSGSEGEQFF.

The CDR3 is CASSLEERLALETQYF. The CDR3 DNA reads TGTGCCAGCAGCTTGGAGGAAAGACTAGCTCTTGAGACCCAGTACTTC. This chain links TRBV5-5 with TRBJ2-5; 7 bases map to TRBD2. V gave up 0 bases and J gave up 5 bases; unmatched junction bases: 10. The CDR3 loop spans 16 amino acids. Germline-derived CDR1 and CDR2 are SGHKS and YYEKEE (reference sequence). The full variable domain, completed using reference TRBV5-5 and TRBJ2-5, is DAGVTQSPTHLIKTRGQQVTLRCSPISGHKSVSWYQQVLGQGPQFIFQYYEKEERGRGNFPDRFSARQFPNYSSELNVNALLLGDSALYLCASSLEERLALETQYFGPGTRLLVL.

In this sample, this clone turned up once. The J gene is TRBJ2-4, the V gene TRBV7-9, with TRBD2 matching over 7 bases. With V trimmed by 5 bases and J by 3 bases, 7 bases remained unmatched. Germline CDR1 and CDR2: SEHNR and FQNEAQ (reference sequence). The CDR3 runs 15 residues. CDR3 region: CASSLSGRNKNIQYF. The CDR3 DNA follows: TGTGCCAGCAGCCTTAGCGGGCGAAACAAAAACATTCAGTACTTC.

This sequence joins TRBV5-1 and TRBJ1-2, with 7 bases lining up with TRBD1. The CDR3 consists of 15 residues. From germline, CDR1 is SGHRS and CDR2 YFSETQ. V lost 1 base, J lost 7 bases, and 10 bases stayed unmatched. The CDR3 loop reads CASSLSAQGDGGYTF. CDR3 sequence (DNA): TGCGCCAGCAGCTTGTCCGCCCAGGGGGACGGTGGCTACACCTTC.

The chain is built from TRBV28 and TRBJ1-5; 7 bases agree with TRBD1. This CDR3 has 15 amino acids. Germline V gene sequence: CDR1 MDHEN, CDR2 SYDVKM. With V trimmed by 5 bases and J by 5 bases, 9 bases remained unmatched. CDR3 loop: CASSTPTGFDQPQHF. CDR3 nucleotide sequence: TGTGCCAGCAGTACACCGACAGGGTTTGATCAGCCCCAGCATTTT.

This chain uses TRBV28 with TRBJ2-4, with 9 bases matching TRBD2. The V segment lost 5 bases and the J segment 6 bases; nucleotides outside the gene matches: 8. The germline gives CDR1 MDHEN, CDR2 SYDVKM. This CDR3 has 15 residues. CDR3 sequence reads: CASSVGGRAGNIQYF. Here the CDR3 DNA reads TGTGCCAGCAGTGTTGGCGGGAGGGCGGGAAACATTCAGTACTTC.

V gene TRBV19 combines with J gene TRBJ1-3, with D unresolved. There are 17 residues in the CDR3. Germline CDR1 LNHDA, CDR2 SQIVND (reference sequence). V was pared by 6 bases and J by 0 bases, with 18 bases between. For the CDR3, the DNA is TGTGCCAGTAGCCCTTATGTTAGCTACCACTCTGGAAACACCATATATTTT. Translating gives CASSPYVSYHSGNTIYF.

CDR3 in DNA: TGTGCCAGCAGCCTCCGTTATGGTGAGCAGTTCTTC. This codes for CASSLRYGEQFF. V usage is TRBV11-3 and J usage is TRBJ2-1; D gene unclear. The germline CDR1 and CDR2 sequences are SGHNT and YENEEA. The CDR3 consists of 12 residues. The V gene lost 5 bases and the J gene lost 9 bases, with 11 bases spanning the gap.

The rearrangement uses TRBV7-2 and TRBJ2-3, with 11 positions matching TRBD2. V lost 1 base to trimming and J lost 4 bases; unmatched junction nucleotides: 7. This CDR3 spans 17 amino acids. Germline CDR1 is SGHTA and CDR2 is FQGNSA. CDR3 sequence (DNA): TGTGCCAGCAGCTTAGAGGGTAGCGGGAGGGCCGCAGATACGCAGTATTTT. It encodes CASSLEGSGRAADTQYF.

The chain is built from TRBV27 and TRBJ2-6; no clear D. CDR1 and CDR2 from the germline V gene are MNHEY and SMNVEV (reference sequence). V was shortened by 0 bases and J by 0 bases, with 9 bases between the two germline ends. This CDR3 has 17 residues. The CDR3 loop is CASSLSPQSSGANVLTF. In nucleotides, the CDR3 is TGTGCCAGCAGTTTATCCCCACAATCCTCTGGGGCCAACGTCCTGACTTTC.

CDR3 sequence: CASSTRQILEVTF. DNA of the CDR3: TGTGCCAGCAGTACTCGACAGATTCTGGAAGTCACCTTC. The rearrangement uses TRBV28 and TRBJ1-2, with D tentatively TRBD1 (5 bases). The CDR3 runs 13 residues. V was cut by 5 bases and J by 13 bases, with 20 bases left in between. Germline V lookup: CDR1 MDHEN, CDR2 SYDVKM.